The 25 T cell receptor beta chains in this list originate from one sample, sequenced in a study of shared clonotypes between healthy human individuals. The table came from immunoSEQ multiplex PCR; TCRdb's copy has only in-frame clones and leaves some out. This table holds over 1.5 million clones, approximately 98% found once. What was sequenced was naive CD4+ T cells sorted from blood. Subset given: CD45RA+ positively selected. Source of these receptors: a man aged 30 to 45 in good health.

J is TRBJ2-7 and V is TRBV7-9; perhaps D is TRBD1 or TRBD2 (5 bases each). Germline CDR1 reads SEHNR; CDR2 reads FQNEAQ (reference sequence). This CDR3 is built from 14 residues. Trimming pared 8 bases from V and 6 bases from J, leaving 20 bases between. The CDR3 nucleotides are TGTGCCAGCGGCCCGTGGGGGACGGTCGGCGAGCAGTACTTC. This gives the protein CASGPWGTVGEQYF.

The genes are TRBV21-1 and TRBJ2-1; the D call of TRBD1 is as the table states it, not checked on the DNA. TRBV21-1 is a recognized pseudogene. The CDR3 spans 11 residues. Here the CDR3 DNA reads TGTGCCAGCGGCTTCTACAATGAGCAGTTCTTC. It yields the protein CASGFYNEQFF.

This chain uses TRBV5-6 with TRBJ2-7; D is possibly TRBD1 or TRBD2 (5 bases each). CDR1 is SGHDT, CDR2 YYEEEE, per germline. The CDR3 is 13 residues long. V lost 2 bases, J lost 5 bases, and 11 bases lay in between. DNA for the CDR3: TGTGCCAGCAGCTTAGGGGTGCGGGACGAGCAGTACTTC. Its translation is CASSLGVRDEQYF.

In its sample, this clone was seen once. The chain has TRBV10-3 and TRBJ2-5; perhaps D is TRBD1 or TRBD2 (6 bases each). This CDR3 spans 16 amino acids. V was pared by 4 bases and J by 5 bases, with 20 bases between. Germline V CDR1 and CDR2: ENHRY, SYGVKD. This CDR3 is CAISGSMTGGRETQYF. The CDR3 DNA reads as TGTGCCATCAGTGGATCTATGACAGGTGGGAGGGAGACCCAGTACTTC.

The V call is TRBV10-3, the J call TRBJ2-1; TRBD2 matches at 11 bases. CDR3 length equals 16 residues. CDR1 ENHRY and CDR2 SYGVKD come from the germline V gene. V was pared by 4 bases and J by 1 base, with 3 bases of the junction left unmatched. This CDR3 reads CAISGSSGRSYNEQFF. The CDR3, as DNA: TGTGCCATCAGTGGGTCTAGCGGGAGGTCCTACAATGAGCAGTTCTTC.

This chain joins TRBV6-1 and TRBJ1-2, with D possibly being TRBD1 (6 bases). Germline lookup yields CDR1 MNHNS and CDR2 SASEGT. CDR3 size: 13 residues. V dropped 3 bases and J dropped 7 bases, with 12 bases sitting between them. In nucleotides, the CDR3 is TGTGCCAGCAGTGAGAGACAGGCGGCTGGCTACACCTTC. Its protein is CASSERQAAGYTF.

In nucleotides, the CDR3 is TGTGCCAGCAGTCCTTACAGGGGGAGCACTGAAGCTTTCTTT. Translated: CASSPYRGSTEAFF. The chain carries TRBV27 and TRBJ1-1; 8 positions match TRBD1. This CDR3 spans 14 amino acids. Looked up from germline, CDR1 is MNHEY and CDR2 is SMNVEV (reference sequence). J was trimmed by 4 bases and V by 5 bases; bases with no gene match: 6.

V usage is TRBV29-1 and J usage is TRBJ1-2; no definite D call. Looked up from germline, CDR1 is SQVTM and CDR2 is ANQGSEA. Trimming shortened V by 1 base and J by 4 bases, and 10 bases separated the two germline ends. This CDR3 contains 13 residues. DNA of the CDR3: TGCAGCGTTGAAGGGGTAGCTTTCTATGGCTACACCTTC. It is translated as CSVEGVAFYGYTF.

V and J are TRBV18 and TRBJ2-7; D is unclear. This CDR3 has 14 amino acids. The V gene lost 6 bases and the J gene lost 7 bases, with 19 bases spanning the gap. CDR1 KGHSH and CDR2 LQKENI come from the germline V gene. CDR3 residues: CASSSYRGLGEQYF. Here the CDR3 DNA reads TGTGCCAGCTCGTCCTACAGAGGTTTGGGGGAGCAGTACTTC.

This chain connects TRBV19 to TRBJ2-7; D unresolved. CDR3 length: 15 residues. Per the germline V gene, CDR1 is LNHDA and CDR2 is SQIVND (reference sequence). The ends were cut back, 1 base at V and 1 base at J, with 11 bases in the middle. The CDR3 reads CASSIVLARSYEQYF. DNA of the CDR3: TGTGCCAGTAGTATAGTATTGGCTAGATCCTACGAGCAGTACTTC.

The table lists this clone with a count of one. The rearrangement links TRBV2 to TRBJ1-4; 11 positions match TRBD1. The V and J ends lost 6 bases and 7 bases, in that order; junction bases with no gene match: 7. The CDR3 is 15 residues long. The germline CDR1 and CDR2 sequences are SNHLY and FYNNEI. CDR3 in amino acids: CASRDRGQRREKLFF. CDR3 coding DNA: TGTGCCAGCAGGGACAGGGGGCAACGGCGTGAAAAACTGTTTTTT. The full variable domain, rest sourced from reference TRBV2 and TRBJ1-4, is EPEVTQTPSHQVTQMGQEVILRCVPISNHLYFYWYRQILGQKVEFLVSFYNNEISEKSEIFDDQFSVERPDGSNFTLKIRSTKLEDSAMYFCASRDRGQRREKLFFGSGTQLSVL.

The gene calls are TRBV4-1 and TRBJ2-1; no definite D call. This CDR3 is built from 16 residues. Trimming shortened V by 3 bases and J by 8 bases, and 20 bases separated the two germline ends. CDR1 and CDR2 from the germline V gene are MGHRA and YSYEKL. CDR3 nucleotide sequence: TGCGCCAGCAGCCACCCTTCCGGACCCAATATAGATGAGCAGTTCTTC. This gives the protein CASSHPSGPNIDEQFF.

The genes are TRBV7-9 and TRBJ1-5, with 8 bases identical to TRBD1. Germline values: CDR1 SEHNR, CDR2 FQNEAQ (reference sequence). The trim removed 5 bases at V and 0 bases at J, leaving 3 bases unmatched. The CDR3 has 15 residues. CDR3 sequence (DNA): TGTGCCAGCAGCCCACAGGGGGATAGCAATCAGCCCCAGCATTTT. Its protein product is CASSPQGDSNQPQHF. Combining the CDR3 with reference TRBV7-9 and TRBJ1-5 gives the whole variable domain DTGVSQNPRHKITKRGQNVTFRCDPISEHNRLYWYRQTLGQGPEFLTYFQNEAQLEKSRLLSDRFSAERPKGSFSTLEIQRTEQGDSAMYLCASSPQGDSNQPQHFGDGTRLSIL.

The chain combines TRBV5-1 with TRBJ1-1; TRBD1 matches at 11 bases. The CDR3 is 15 amino acids. With 3 bases clipped from V and 1 base from J, the junction kept 2 bases outside the gene matches. Germline CDR1 reads SGHRS; CDR2 reads YFSETQ. The CDR3 region is CASSSGTGGNTEAFF. The DNA of the CDR3 is TGCGCCAGCAGCTCAGGGACAGGGGGGAACACTGAAGCTTTCTTT.

The genes are TRBV27 and TRBJ2-6, with D unclear. Looked up from germline, CDR1 is MNHEY and CDR2 is SMNVEV (reference sequence). The CDR3 loop spans 13 amino acids. Trimming shortened V by 4 bases and J by 0 bases, and 1 base separated the two germline ends. This CDR3 is CASSYSGANVLTF. The CDR3 DNA sequence: TGTGCCAGCAGTTACTCTGGGGCCAACGTCCTGACTTTC.

To note about this clone: The same CDR3 is also encoded by other DNA sequences in this sample. This rearrangement joins TRBV28 to TRBJ1-1, with TRBD1 matching over 7 bases. The germline V gene encodes CDR1 MDHEN and CDR2 SYDVKM. The CDR3 covers 14 residues. V dropped 6 bases and J dropped 1; count of bases not matched to a gene: 5. In nucleotides, the CDR3 is TGTGCCAGCAGCCGGACAGGTGGGAACACTGAAGCTTTCTTT. Translation gives CASSRTGGNTEAFF.

The J gene is TRBJ2-7, the V gene TRBV15; 12 nucleotides align to TRBD2. The CDR3 is 16 amino acids. Germline CDR1 reads LNHNV; CDR2 reads YYDKDF (reference sequence). J was trimmed by 0 bases and V by 5 bases; bases with no gene match: 5. CDR3 nucleotides: TGTGCCACCAGCGGAGGACTAGCGGGAAACTCCTACGAGCAGTACTTC. Its protein is CATSGGLAGNSYEQYF.

The J gene is TRBJ1-5, the V gene TRBV10-3; 9 bases line up with TRBD1. The CDR3 is 17 amino acids. The trim removed 0 bases at V and 2 bases at J, leaving 5 bases unmatched. Germline V gives CDR1 ENHRY, CDR2 SYGVKD. CDR3 coding DNA: TGTGCCATCAGTGAGTCCGGGACAGGGTTGGGCAATCAGCCCCAGCATTTT. It yields the protein CAISESGTGLGNQPQHF.

The chain links TRBV19 to TRBJ2-1, with 8 nucleotides matching TRBD1. CDR1 and CDR2 (germline): LNHDA, SQIVND (reference sequence). The CDR3 loop spans 16 amino acids. After removal of 4 bases from V and 4 bases from J, the junction contained 9 bases not matched to a gene. DNA of the CDR3: TGTGCCAGTAGTAGACGAGGGACAGGACTGTACAATGAGCAGTTCTTC. It translates to CASSRRGTGLYNEQFF.

The CDR3 DNA is TGTGCCAGCAGCCCCCAGCCCGGCCCCTTATCTGGCGGGGAGCTGTTTTTT. It translates to CASSPQPGPLSGGELFF. This sequence joins TRBV7-2 and TRBJ2-2, with D hard to call. Germline V gene sequence: CDR1 SGHTA, CDR2 FQGNSA. Trimming took 5 bases from V and 7 from J, leaving 23 bases between them. The CDR3 covers 17 residues.

The V call is TRBV19, the J call TRBJ2-7; D is unclear. From germline, CDR1 is LNHDA and CDR2 SQIVND (reference sequence). The CDR3 runs 14 residues. Trimming removed 6 bases at V and 1 base at J, with 13 bases between. The CDR3 region is CASSQMSPSYEQYF. The CDR3 DNA reads TGTGCCAGTAGCCAGATGTCCCCGTCCTACGAGCAGTACTTC.

The chain joins TRBV7-8 to TRBJ1-5; no reliable D call. This CDR3 region has 18 residues. CDR1 is SGHVS, CDR2 FQNEAQ, per germline. Trimming removed 5 bases at V and 1 base at J, with 21 bases between. The CDR3 protein is CASSPTTIGVGSNQPQHF. CDR3 bases: TGTGCCAGCAGCCCGACCACCATCGGGGTGGGCAGCAATCAGCCCCAGCATTTT.

This CDR3 reads CAISEPYTGSSYNEQFF. The CDR3 DNA follows: TGTGCCATCAGTGAGCCCTATACGGGAAGCTCCTACAATGAGCAGTTCTTC. The chain carries TRBV10-3 and TRBJ2-1, with D perhaps TRBD2 (5 bases). The CDR3 contains 17 residues. CDR1 is ENHRY, CDR2 SYGVKD, per germline. V was pared by 2 bases and J by 0 bases, with 14 bases between.

This chain joins TRBV27 and TRBJ2-7, with D hard to call. This CDR3 region has 16 residues. With 4 bases removed from V and 0 bases from J, the gap between germline ends came to 16 bases. The germline V gene encodes CDR1 MNHEY and CDR2 SMNVEV (reference sequence). The CDR3 protein is CASSWGHGSRSYEQYF. Written as DNA, the CDR3 is TGTGCCAGCAGTTGGGGTCATGGCAGCCGCTCCTACGAGCAGTACTTC.

The chain has TRBV7-6 and TRBJ2-5, with D possibly being TRBD1 (5 bases). The CDR3 is 14 amino acids. Trimming left V 5 bases short and J 2 bases short, with 12 bases between. Germline CDR1 reads SGHVS; CDR2 reads FNYEAQ. This CDR3 reads CASSDVGRQETQYF. For the CDR3, the DNA is TGTGCCAGCAGCGACGTGGGGCGACAAGAGACCCAGTACTTC.